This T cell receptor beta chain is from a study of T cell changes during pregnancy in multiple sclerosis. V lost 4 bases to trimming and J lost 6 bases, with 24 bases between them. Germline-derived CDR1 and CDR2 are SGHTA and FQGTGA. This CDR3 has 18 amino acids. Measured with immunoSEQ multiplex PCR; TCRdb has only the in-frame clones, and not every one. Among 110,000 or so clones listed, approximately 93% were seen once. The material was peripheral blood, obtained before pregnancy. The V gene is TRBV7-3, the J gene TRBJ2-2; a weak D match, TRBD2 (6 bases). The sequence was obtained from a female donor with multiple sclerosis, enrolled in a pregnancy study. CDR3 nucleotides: TGTGCCAGCAGCTCCACCTCCACCGGGATCGGGGGAGCCGGGGAGCTGTTTTTT. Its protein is CASSSTSTGIGGAGELFF.